These T cell receptor beta chains were read from a single sample in a study of regulatory T cells in long-lasting Graves disease. MiXCR, run by TCRdb on the multiplex PCR reads, gives a single entry per CDR3 protein. The sample has 350,000 to 550,000 distinct CDR3 sequences; less than 20% are singletons. These same data were also listed under a study on T cells in Graves' hyperthyroidism and ophthalmopathy.

Specimen: peripheral blood mononuclear cells (PBMCs), collected at new diagnosis, from a patient treated with antithyroid drugs. All receptors derive from a woman aged 18-30 years with Graves disease. CDR3s include the opening cysteine and the closing phenylalanine or tryptophan. Each record gives: clone size, J gene, D gene, V gene, CDR3 DNA, CDR3 protein. The D gene is left open where the match is weak. Part of the rows lack a size; the others show once, few, many or a class for expanded clones.

>many|TRBJ2-3|NA|TRBV12-3/TRBV12-4
TGTGCCAGCAGTTCGACAGTATTGTCGGATACGCAGTATTTT
CASSSTVLSDTQYF
>many|TRBJ1-1|NA|TRBV2
TGTGCCAGCAGAGCCGACAGGAACACTGAAGCTTTCTTT
CASRADRNTEAFF
>many|TRBJ2-3|NA|TRBV5-1
TGCGCCAGCAGCTTGGAAAGGACTACAGATACGCAGTATTTT
CASSLERTTDTQYF
>many|TRBJ2-1|NA|TRBV24-1
TGTGCCACCAGTGCCGTTACAGGGGAGGGACCTAGCTCCTACAATGAGCAGTTCTTC
CATSAVTGEGPSSYNEQFF
>few|TRBJ1-2|NA|TRBV20-1
TGCAGTGCCGCAGGACAGACCTATGACTACACCTTC
CSAAGQTYDYTF
>many|TRBJ2-1|NA|TRBV7-3
TGTGCCAGCAGCTTGGGGACCAACAATGAGCAGTTCTTC
CASSLGTNNEQFF
>NA|TRBJ2-7|NA|TRBV4-3
TGCGCCAGCAGCCAAGGAAGGAATCGGGGTTACGAGCAGTACTTC
CASSQGRNRGYEQYF
>few|TRBJ2-7|NA|TRBV3-1
TGTGCCAGCAGCCAAGATTTGGCGGAAGGGTTCGGTGAGCAGTACTTC
CASSQDLAEGFGEQYF
>few|TRBJ1-6|TRBD1|TRBV28
TGTGCCACCCGGGACAGGGGTAATTCACCCCTCCACTTT
CATRDRGNSPLHF
>NA|TRBJ2-5|TRBD2|TRBV2
TGTGCCAGCAGTCAAACAGCGGGAGCCAAGACCCAGTACTTC
CASSQTAGAKTQYF
>few|TRBJ2-7|TRBD1|TRBV11-2
TGTGCCAGCAGCTTAGCAGGACAGGGGGCGGCCTCCTACGAGCAGTACTTC
CASSLAGQGAASYEQYF
>few|TRBJ2-2|NA|TRBV6-5
TGTGCCAGCAGTTACCTGGCCCCGGGCGGGGAGCTGTTTTTT
CASSYLAPGGELFF
>many|TRBJ1-5|TRBD1|TRBV7-6
TGTGCCAGCAGCTTAGGCGCCAGGACAGGGACGGTCAATCAGCCCCAGCATTTT
CASSLGARTGTVNQPQHF
>NA|TRBJ2-1|NA|TRBV20-1
TGCAGTGCTAGACCAGGGCCCTCCTACAATGAGCAGTTCTTC
CSARPGPSYNEQFF
>few|TRBJ2-7|NA|TRBV19
TGTGCCAGTAGGAGTGTGTGGCCGCCCTACGAGCAGTACTTC
CASRSVWPPYEQYF
>few|TRBJ2-3|TRBD2|TRBV25-1
TGTGCCAGCAGTGAATATAGTCCAGCGGGAGGGTCAGATACGCAGTATTTT
CASSEYSPAGGSDTQYF
>NA|TRBJ1-6|NA|TRBV7-9
TGTGCCAGCAGCCCCAGGGAAGGACCCAATTCACCCCTCCACTTT
CASSPREGPNSPLHF
>few|TRBJ2-1|TRBD2|TRBV7-9
TGTGCCAGCAGCCAGTCTAGCGGGAGTATTGTTAAGCAGTTCTTC
CASSQSSGSIVKQFF
>many|TRBJ2-1|TRBD1|TRBV11-2
TGTGCCAGCAGCTTCTCTCCAGGGACAGGGGGCCTCAAGGGGGCCTACAATGAGCAGTTCTTC
CASSFSPGTGGLKGAYNEQFF
>NA|TRBJ1-5|TRBD1|TRBV7-6
TGTGCCAGCAGCTTAGGGGGTGGGGACAGGGGCCAGCCCCAGCATTTT
CASSLGGGDRGQPQHF
>many|TRBJ1-1|NA|TRBV28
TGTGCCAGCAGTTTATCCCATGGCACTGAAGCTTTCTTT
CASSLSHGTEAFF
>few|TRBJ2-1|NA|TRBV7-2
TGTGCCAGCAGCTTGGGGTCAACCCCGGGCAATGAGCAGTTCTTC
CASSLGSTPGNEQFF
>many|TRBJ1-4|TRBD1|TRBV2
TGTGCCAGCAACGACCAGGGGGCAACTAATGAAAAACTGTTTTTT
CASNDQGATNEKLFF
>many|TRBJ1-1|NA|TRBV7-8
TGTGCCAGCAGCTTTCGCAGGGAATCGGGGACTGAAGCTTTCTTT
CASSFRRESGTEAFF
>many|TRBJ2-4|NA|TRBV6-1
TGTGCCAGCAGTGCCCCCCCAGGGGAGAGGGCCAAAAACATTCAGTACTTC
CASSAPPGERAKNIQYF
>many|TRBJ2-3|TRBD2|TRBV12-3/TRBV12-4
TGTGCCAGCAGCTCGGGACTAGGGACAGATACGCAGTATTTT
CASSSGLGTDTQYF
>many|TRBJ2-5|NA|TRBV6-1
TGTGCCAGCATACCAGGGGGGAGTAAGGAGACCCAGTACTTC
CASIPGGSKETQYF
>few|TRBJ2-1|NA|TRBV6-5
TGTGCCAGCAGTTACTGGGGGAGCTCCTACAATGAGCAGTTCTTC
CASSYWGSSYNEQFF
>few|TRBJ2-7|NA|TRBV6-2/TRBV6-3
TGTGCCAGCAGTTACTCTGCGCGGTCTCCGTTCTACGAGCAGTACTTC
CASSYSARSPFYEQYF
>many|TRBJ2-3|NA|TRBV7-2
TGTGCCAGCAGCTTAGCGGCAGTCCCATCCACAGATACGCAGTATTTT
CASSLAAVPSTDTQYF
>many|TRBJ2-3|TRBD1|TRBV6-2/TRBV6-3
TGTGCCAGCACCTGGACAGGGAACACAGATACGCAGTATTTT
CASTWTGNTDTQYF
>many|TRBJ1-2|NA|TRBV20-1
TGCAGTGCTAGTGCGGGGGGCCCCAAGAGGGGCTACACCTTC
CSASAGGPKRGYTF
>NA|TRBJ1-5|NA|TRBV27
TGTGCCAGCAGTCTTACATCCAGGGAAAGGAGCAATCAGCCCCAGCATTTT
CASSLTSRERSNQPQHF
>NA|TRBJ2-1|NA|TRBV6-2/TRBV6-3
TGTGCCAGCAGGACTAGCAATGAGCAGTTCTTC
CASRTSNEQFF
>NA|TRBJ2-5|TRBD2|TRBV15
TGTGCCACCAGTTCTGGGGGACTAGCGGGGAGGAAAGAGACCCAGTACTTC
CATSSGGLAGRKETQYF
>many|TRBJ2-7|NA|TRBV7-2
TGTGCCAGCAGCTCCCCTGACTACTACGAGCAGTACTTC
CASSSPDYYEQYF
>few|TRBJ1-2|NA|TRBV3-1
TGTGCCAGCAGCCAAGTTGGTTCGGGTGGCTACACCTTC
CASSQVGSGGYTF
>many|TRBJ2-5|NA|TRBV5-1
TGCGCCAGCAGCTTGGTGGGGGCAGGACAAGAGACCCAGTACTTC
CASSLVGAGQETQYF
>many|TRBJ1-2|NA|TRBV30
TGTGCCTGGAGTCTGAACTATGGCTACACCTTC
CAWSLNYGYTF
>many|TRBJ2-1|NA|TRBV7-2
TGTGCCAGCAGCTTTAACGATGAGCAGTTCTTC
CASSFNDEQFF
>many|TRBJ2-5|NA|TRBV7-6
TGTGCCAGCAGCTTTGGACCCGGTTTCGGGGAGACCCAGTACTTC
CASSFGPGFGETQYF
>NA|TRBJ2-2|NA|TRBV9
TGTGCCAGCAGCGTATTTCAAGAGGCGAACACCGGGGAGCTGTTTTTT
CASSVFQEANTGELFF
>NA|TRBJ1-2|NA|TRBV28
TGTGCCAGCAGTTTGAGGCAGGGCTACACCTTC
CASSLRQGYTF
>few|TRBJ2-5|TRBD1|TRBV28
TGTGCCAGCAGTCCACGGGACAGGGGAAAAGAGACCCAGTACTTC
CASSPRDRGKETQYF
>NA|TRBJ1-4|TRBD1|TRBV6-6
TGTGCCAGCAGTTACTCGGGCCCCACAGGGGGCCTCGGTGAAAAACTGTTTTTT
CASSYSGPTGGLGEKLFF
>NA|TRBJ2-1|TRBD1|TRBV5-1
TGCGCCAGCAGCTTCTTAGGTGCCGGGACAGGGAATATAGGGGATGAGCAGTTCTTC
CASSFLGAGTGNIGDEQFF
>NA|TRBJ2-7|TRBD2|TRBV5-1
TGCGCCAGCAGCTTGCCGACCCTGTTAGCGGGATTTGAGTACGAGCAGTACTTC
CASSLPTLLAGFEYEQYF
>few|TRBJ2-1|NA|TRBV12-5
TGTGCTAGTGGTTTGGCCTCAACTGCCGCGACAAGGAATGAGCAGTTCTTC
CASGLASTAATRNEQFF
>NA|TRBJ1-5|NA|TRBV7-6
TGTGCCAGCAGCTTAGCGCCGGGGGACCAGCCCCAGCATTTT
CASSLAPGDQPQHF
>NA|TRBJ1-4|TRBD1|TRBV19
TGTGCCAGTAGTATGGGGACAGGCGGTAATGAAAAACTGTTTTTT
CASSMGTGGNEKLFF